Below are 10 T cell receptor beta chains sequenced from a single sample in a study of blood T cell repertoires in COVID-19. Here immunoSEQ multiplex PCR was the method, and the copy in TCRdb shows in-frame clones only, minus some. In the table there are about 27,000 clones, approximately 80% of which are singletons. Sample: peripheral blood. Receptor source: a man between 65 and 79 years old with acute or convalescent COVID-19.

Notes on this clone: One junction end disagrees with the germline gene, perhaps due to a read error. V and J are TRBV30 and TRBJ1-1, with 11 bases fitting TRBD1. The CDR3 sequence is 10 residues long. CDR1 is GTSNPN and CDR2 is SVGIG in the germline V gene (reference sequence). The DNA for the CDR3 is TGTGCCTGGGGGGACAGGGGGTTGATTTTT. It yields the protein CAWGDRGLIF.

This rearrangement joins TRBV6-5 to TRBJ1-4, with 8 bases aligning to TRBD1. Germline V gene lookup returns CDR1 MNHEY and CDR2 SVGAGI. The V segment lost 5 bases and the J segment 3 bases; nucleotides outside the gene matches: 5. The CDR3 extends over 15 amino acids. For the CDR3, the DNA is TGTGCCAGCAGTCCAGGACAGGGCCCTAATGAAAAACTGTTTTTT. Residues: CASSPGQGPNEKLFF.

The CDR3 here is CSVEGHPSSYNEQFF. CDR3 in DNA: TGCAGCGTTGAGGGGCACCCCAGCTCCTACAATGAGCAGTTCTTC. This chain joins TRBV29-1 and TRBJ2-1; possible D gene TRBD1, 5 bases. V gave up 3 bases and J gave up 0 bases, with 12 bases separating them. Per germline, CDR1 SQVTM and CDR2 ANQGSEA. The CDR3 is 15 amino acids.

The rearrangement joins TRBV3-1 (or the pseudogene TRBV3-2) to TRBJ1-5; tentatively, D is TRBD1 (6 bases). V lost 0 bases and J 9 bases, leaving 15 bases between the germline ends. Germline CDR1 and CDR2: LGHDT and YNNKEL (reference sequence). The CDR3 sequence is 15 residues long. CDR3 nucleotides: TGTGCCAGCAGCCAAGACCTTGCACAGGGACGGCCCCAGCATTTT. Protein product: CASSQDLAQGRPQHF.

The chain recombines TRBV6-5 with TRBJ2-3; TRBD2 is a possible D gene (6 bases). The CDR3 has 13 amino acids. Germline loops: CDR1 MNHEY, CDR2 SVGAGI. V lost 5 bases, J lost 4 bases, and 10 bases lay in between. The CDR3 reads CASSPGASDTQYF. CDR3 sequence (DNA): TGTGCCAGCAGTCCGGGAGCGTCAGATACGCAGTATTTT.

The chain uses TRBV2 and TRBJ2-7, with a weak D call TRBD2 (6 bases). Germline V gives CDR1 SNHLY, CDR2 FYNNEI. CDR3 length: 15 residues. V lost 4 bases and J 2 bases, leaving 15 bases between the germline ends. The CDR3 DNA sequence: TGTGCCAGCAGTGTTGCGGGGACCCTCACCTACGAGCAGTACTTC. It yields the protein CASSVAGTLTYEQYF.

The CDR3 here is CASSQGLAGNEQFF. For the CDR3, the DNA is TGTGCCAGCTCACAGGGACTAGCAGGGAATGAGCAGTTCTTC. The V and J genes are TRBV18 and TRBJ2-1, with 9 nucleotides matching TRBD2. Germline CDR1 KGHSH, CDR2 LQKENI. The CDR3 consists of 14 residues. V lost 4 bases to trimming and J lost 7 bases; unmatched junction nucleotides: 5.

The chain uses TRBV19 and TRBJ1-5; no firm D call. Trimming shortened V by 1 base and J by 2 bases, and 18 bases separated the two germline ends. The length of the CDR3 is 18 residues. Germline V gene data show CDR1 as LNHDA and CDR2 as SQIVND (reference sequence). The CDR3 spells CASSIGPFRREGNQPQHF. The DNA for the CDR3 is TGTGCCAGTAGTATAGGCCCCTTTCGCCGCGAGGGCAATCAGCCCCAGCATTTT.

The chain has TRBV2 and TRBJ1-5; D may be TRBD1 (6 bases). The V end was cut by 7 bases, the J end by 3 bases, with 10 bases between. The germline V gene encodes CDR1 SNHLY and CDR2 FYNNEI. CDR3 length: 13 residues. In nucleotides, the CDR3 is TGTGCCAGCACCGGGACAATCAATCAGCCCCAGCATTTT. Its protein is CASTGTINQPQHF.

The chain has TRBV13 and TRBJ2-7, with 9 bases lining up with TRBD2. Losses at the gene ends were 4 bases for V and 0 bases for J; bases not matched to a gene: 7. The germline gives CDR1 PRHDT, CDR2 FYEKMQ (reference sequence). The CDR3 covers 16 residues. Here the CDR3 reads CASSYTSGRISYEQYF. The CDR3 coding sequence is TGTGCCAGCAGCTACACTAGCGGGCGGATCTCCTACGAGCAGTACTTC.